The rows below give T cell receptor beta chains drawn from one sample of a study of shared clonotypes between healthy human individuals. Sequencing was performed with immunoSEQ multiplex PCR; in TCRdb, only in-frame clones are kept and a portion is missing. This table holds around 690,000 clones, around 90% found once. The specimen sequenced was memory CD8+ T cells from PBMCs. Receptor source: a young man in good health. Some clones in this sample may be carry-over from other donors' samples. CDR3s include the opening cysteine and the closing phenylalanine or tryptophan. Fields, in order: J gene, V gene, CDR3 protein.

j_gene: TRBJ2-3
v_gene: TRBV19
CDR3aa: CASSIGGDTQYF

j_gene: TRBJ1-1
v_gene: TRBV11-1
CDR3aa: CASSTGIFAEAFF

j_gene: TRBJ2-7
v_gene: TRBV15
CDR3aa: CATSSWTSGGRYEQYF

j_gene: TRBJ1-2
v_gene: TRBV7-2
CDR3aa: CASSLVGGGNYGYTF

j_gene: TRBJ2-3
v_gene: TRBV9
CDR3aa: CASSVERTPTDTQYF

j_gene: TRBJ1-2
v_gene: TRBV12-5
CDR3aa: CASGFRGQAGYGYTF

j_gene: TRBJ2-7
v_gene: TRBV30
CDR3aa: CAWSNRGFTHEQYF

j_gene: TRBJ2-1
v_gene: TRBV28
CDR3aa: CASLLGAGGYNEQFF

j_gene: TRBJ1-1
v_gene: TRBV9
CDR3aa: CASSVEKGLGGTEAFF

j_gene: TRBJ2-2
v_gene: TRBV10-2
CDR3aa: CASRGLGGTGELFF

j_gene: TRBJ2-7
v_gene: TRBV15
CDR3aa: CATSASRGYEQYF

j_gene: TRBJ2-7
v_gene: TRBV28
CDR3aa: CASSLPPGYDEGEQYF

j_gene: TRBJ2-1
v_gene: TRBV7-9
CDR3aa: CASSEEFLVNEQFF

j_gene: TRBJ2-2
v_gene: TRBV4-2
CDR3aa: CASSQVRREGDTGELFF

j_gene: TRBJ2-7
v_gene: TRBV28
CDR3aa: CASTGPRDRVYEQYF

j_gene: TRBJ2-7
v_gene: TRBV2
CDR3aa: CASSSTGSYEQYF

j_gene: TRBJ1-1
v_gene: TRBV9
CDR3aa: CASSVAREAGNTEAFF

j_gene: TRBJ1-5
v_gene: TRBV19
CDR3aa: CASSEWEGRGRQPQHF

j_gene: TRBJ1-4
v_gene: TRBV7-9
CDR3aa: CASSSWTGSRNEKLFF

j_gene: TRBJ1-1
v_gene: TRBV27
CDR3aa: CASSLRWGDTEAFF

j_gene: TRBJ2-5
v_gene: TRBV7-7
CDR3aa: CASSYRQSFQETQYF

j_gene: TRBJ2-2
v_gene: TRBV4-1
CDR3aa: CASSPFEGGTGELFF

j_gene: TRBJ2-7
v_gene: TRBV27
CDR3aa: CASMGRGSSYEQYF

j_gene: TRBJ2-1
v_gene: TRBV7-2
CDR3aa: CASSVSGRAEQFF

j_gene: TRBJ1-5
v_gene: TRBV27
CDR3aa: CASSEVGGVQPQHF

j_gene: TRBJ1-1
v_gene: TRBV7-9
CDR3aa: CASSRGGVNTEAFF

j_gene: TRBJ2-3
v_gene: TRBV9
CDR3aa: CASSHGPTHADTQYF

j_gene: TRBJ2-7
v_gene: TRBV2
CDR3aa: CASSEAGTSGAYEQYF

j_gene: TRBJ1-2
v_gene: TRBV27
CDR3aa: CASSLTGLGPPGYTF

j_gene: TRBJ2-5
v_gene: TRBV5-1
CDR3aa: CASSPGGLETQYF

j_gene: TRBJ2-1
v_gene: TRBV28
CDR3aa: CASGMWGAVSYNEQFF

j_gene: TRBJ1-5
v_gene: TRBV18
CDR3aa: CASSPARGDNQPQHF

j_gene: TRBJ2-1
v_gene: TRBV5-6
CDR3aa: CASSLAEGLGEQFF

j_gene: TRBJ1-5
v_gene: TRBV5-5
CDR3aa: CASSLVPVGQPQHF

j_gene: TRBJ2-3
v_gene: TRBV14
CDR3aa: CASGNGGLKDTQYF

j_gene: TRBJ1-5
v_gene: TRBV19
CDR3aa: CASSMERVSGQPQHF

j_gene: TRBJ1-5
v_gene: TRBV28
CDR3aa: CASSPFGDSNQPQHF

j_gene: TRBJ2-1
v_gene: TRBV6-5
CDR3aa: CASSSRLAGVEEQFF

j_gene: TRBJ1-1
v_gene: TRBV11-2
CDR3aa: CASSPLGEAFF

j_gene: TRBJ2-2
v_gene: TRBV27
CDR3aa: CASSLRGLDGELFF

j_gene: TRBJ1-1
v_gene: TRBV9
CDR3aa: CASREVRGSVTEAFF

j_gene: TRBJ2-1
v_gene: TRBV10-3
CDR3aa: CAISDPGGRGSYNEQFF

j_gene: TRBJ2-1
v_gene: TRBV28
CDR3aa: CASSGPKSTSHNEQFF

j_gene: TRBJ2-7
v_gene: TRBV18
CDR3aa: CASSPDSGTTYYEQYF

j_gene: TRBJ2-2
v_gene: TRBV19
CDR3aa: CASSIPTGQGWTGELFF

j_gene: TRBJ2-7
v_gene: TRBV2
CDR3aa: CASSGTPYEQYF

j_gene: TRBJ2-1
v_gene: TRBV15
CDR3aa: CATSRDGQLTINEQFF

j_gene: TRBJ1-2
v_gene: TRBV4-2
CDR3aa: CASSQEGTAPGYTF

j_gene: TRBJ1-2
v_gene: TRBV7-9
CDR3aa: CASSFRPLTDSLYGYTF

j_gene: TRBJ1-1
v_gene: TRBV7-3
CDR3aa: CASSFSGTFTEAFF

j_gene: TRBJ2-5
v_gene: TRBV27
CDR3aa: CASSYATGGSETQYF

j_gene: TRBJ2-2
v_gene: TRBV7-6
CDR3aa: CASTAGGPNTGELFF